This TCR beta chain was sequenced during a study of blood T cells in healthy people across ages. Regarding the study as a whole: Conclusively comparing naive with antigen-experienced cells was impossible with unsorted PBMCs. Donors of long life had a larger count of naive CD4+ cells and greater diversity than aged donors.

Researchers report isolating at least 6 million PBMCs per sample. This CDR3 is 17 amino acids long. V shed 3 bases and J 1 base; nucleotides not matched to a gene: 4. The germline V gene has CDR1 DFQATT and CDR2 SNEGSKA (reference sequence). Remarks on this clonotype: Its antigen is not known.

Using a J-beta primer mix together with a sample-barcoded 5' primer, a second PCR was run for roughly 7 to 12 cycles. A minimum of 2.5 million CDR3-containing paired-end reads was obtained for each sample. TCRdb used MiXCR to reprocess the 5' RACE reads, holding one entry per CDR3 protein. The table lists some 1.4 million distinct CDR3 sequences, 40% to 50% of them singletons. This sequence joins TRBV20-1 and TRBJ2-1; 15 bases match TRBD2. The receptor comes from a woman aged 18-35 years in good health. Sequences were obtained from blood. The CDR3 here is CSASGTSGGISYNEQFF. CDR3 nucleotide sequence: TGCAGTGCTAGCGGGACTAGCGGGGGGATATCCTACAATGAGCAGTTCTTC.